This T cell receptor (beta chain) comes out of a study of tumor-infiltrating lymphocytes in primary liver carcinoma. In the study overall: The study included patients who were men and women aged 30 to 69 years. The study's findings and limits: Tumor region pairs overlapped more than did tumor-adjacent and tumor-blood pairs.

About this clonotype itself: The antigen is unknown.

Trimming stripped 5 bases from V and 3 bases from J, with 13 bases between. The CDR3 loop spans 15 amino acids. Looked up from germline, CDR1 is MNHEY and CDR2 is SVGAGI. From approximately 550 ng of total RNA, TCR beta-specific cDNA was reverse-transcribed using a constant-region primer. The TCR beta library was amplified through three nested multiplex PCR rounds in a modified ARM-PCR procedure. It was with TRBV1-TRBV30 forward primers and a C-beta reverse primer that the first two PCR rounds were run, at 10 to 11 cycles each. A single record per CDR3 protein comes from TCRdb applying MiXCR to the multiplex PCR reads. The sample carries 55,000 to 65,000 distinct CDR3 sequences, about three quarters recorded once. Unsorted bulk tissue (roughly 19-31 mg) underwent RNA and DNA co-extraction.

Sequenced material: liver tumor tissue from sampling region 2. Subset denoted: tumor region T2, inferior pole. The receptor was derived from a man aged 35 to 55 with primary liver carcinoma and hepatitis B virus infection. The chain joins TRBV6-5 to TRBJ2-2; D is undetermined. The CDR3 here is CASSPVPTDTGELFF. CDR3 in DNA: TGTGCCAGCAGTCCAGTCCCCACGGACACCGGGGAGCTGTTTTTT.